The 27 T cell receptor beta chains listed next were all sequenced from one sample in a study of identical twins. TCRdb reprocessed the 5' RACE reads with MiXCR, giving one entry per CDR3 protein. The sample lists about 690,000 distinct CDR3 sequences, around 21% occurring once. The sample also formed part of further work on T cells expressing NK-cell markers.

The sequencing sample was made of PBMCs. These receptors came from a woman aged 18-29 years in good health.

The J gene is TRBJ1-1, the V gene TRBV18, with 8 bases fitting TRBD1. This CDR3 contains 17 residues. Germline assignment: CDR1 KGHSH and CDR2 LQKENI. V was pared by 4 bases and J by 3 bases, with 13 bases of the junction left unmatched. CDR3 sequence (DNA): TGTGCCAGCTCACTTAGGACAGGGCGCATTACGGACACTGAAGCTTTCTTT. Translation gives CASSLRTGRITDTEAFF. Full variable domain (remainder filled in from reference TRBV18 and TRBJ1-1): NAGVMQNPRHLVRRRGQEARLRCSPMKGHSHVYWYRQLPEEGLKFMVYLQKENIIDESGMPKERFSAEFPKEGPSILRIQQVVRGDSAAYFCASSLRTGRITDTEAFFGQGTRLTVV.

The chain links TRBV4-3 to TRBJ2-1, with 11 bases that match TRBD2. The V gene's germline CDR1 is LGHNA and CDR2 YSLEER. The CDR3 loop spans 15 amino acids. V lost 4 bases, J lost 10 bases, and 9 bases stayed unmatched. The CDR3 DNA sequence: TGCGCCAGCAGCCCTCGGACTAGCGGGCGCCGGGAGCAGTTCTTC. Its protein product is CASSPRTSGRREQFF.

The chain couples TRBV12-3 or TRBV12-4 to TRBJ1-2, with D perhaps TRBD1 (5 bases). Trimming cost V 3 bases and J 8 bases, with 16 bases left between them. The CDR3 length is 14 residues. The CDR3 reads CASSFGSRDRGYTF. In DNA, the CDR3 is TGTGCCAGCAGTTTCGGTAGCAGGGACCGCGGCTACACCTTC.

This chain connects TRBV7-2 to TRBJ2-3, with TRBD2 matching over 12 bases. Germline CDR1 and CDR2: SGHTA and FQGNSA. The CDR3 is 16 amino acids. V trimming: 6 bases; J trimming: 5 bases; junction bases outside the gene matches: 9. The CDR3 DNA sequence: TGTGCCAGCAGTTATATTCGACTAGCGGGAGTAGATACGCAGTATTTT. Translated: CASSYIRLAGVDTQYF. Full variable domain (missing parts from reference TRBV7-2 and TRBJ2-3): GAGVSQSPSNKVTEKGKDVELRCDPISGHTALYWYRQSLGQGLEFLIYFQGNSAPDKSGLPSDRFSAERTGGSVSTLTIQRTQQEDSAVYLCASSYIRLAGVDTQYFGPGTRLTVL.

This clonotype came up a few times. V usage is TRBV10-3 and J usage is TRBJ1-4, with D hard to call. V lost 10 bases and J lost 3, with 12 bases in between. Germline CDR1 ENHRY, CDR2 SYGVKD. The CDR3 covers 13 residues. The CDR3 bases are TGTGCCACGCACCCAGGACCTAATGAAAAACTGTTTTTT. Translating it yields CATHPGPNEKLFF.

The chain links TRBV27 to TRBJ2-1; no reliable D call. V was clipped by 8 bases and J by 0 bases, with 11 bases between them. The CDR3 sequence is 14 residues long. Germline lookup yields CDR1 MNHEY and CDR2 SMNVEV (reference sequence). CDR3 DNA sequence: TGTGCCAGCGCCAGATTTAGCTCCTACAATGAGCAGTTCTTC. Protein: CASARFSSYNEQFF.

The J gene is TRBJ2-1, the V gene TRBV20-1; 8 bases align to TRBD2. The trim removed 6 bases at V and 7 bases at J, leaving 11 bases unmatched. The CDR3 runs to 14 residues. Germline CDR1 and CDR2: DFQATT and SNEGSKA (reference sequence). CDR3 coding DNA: TGCAGTGCCCCCCGGGGGGGCGTAGCGAATGAGCAGTTCTTC. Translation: CSAPRGGVANEQFF.

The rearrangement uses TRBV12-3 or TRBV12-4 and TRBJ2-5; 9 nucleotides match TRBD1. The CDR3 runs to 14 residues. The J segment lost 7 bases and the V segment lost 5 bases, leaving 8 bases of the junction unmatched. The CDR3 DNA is TGTGCCAGCAGTGCGACGGGGGACAGGGTGACCCAGTACTTC. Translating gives CASSATGDRVTQYF.

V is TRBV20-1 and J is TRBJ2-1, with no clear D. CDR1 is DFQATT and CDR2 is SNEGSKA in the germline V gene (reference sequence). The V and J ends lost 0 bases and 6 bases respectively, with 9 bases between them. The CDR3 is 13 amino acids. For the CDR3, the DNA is TGCAGTGCTAGAGAGGTAGCTTCCAATGAGCAGTTCTTC. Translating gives CSAREVASNEQFF.

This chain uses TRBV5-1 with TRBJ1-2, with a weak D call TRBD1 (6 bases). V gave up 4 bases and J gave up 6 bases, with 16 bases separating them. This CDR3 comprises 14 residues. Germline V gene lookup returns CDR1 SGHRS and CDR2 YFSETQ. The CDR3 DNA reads TGCGCCAGCAGCCTCACGGCAGGGGATGATGGCTACACCTTC. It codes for CASSLTAGDDGYTF.

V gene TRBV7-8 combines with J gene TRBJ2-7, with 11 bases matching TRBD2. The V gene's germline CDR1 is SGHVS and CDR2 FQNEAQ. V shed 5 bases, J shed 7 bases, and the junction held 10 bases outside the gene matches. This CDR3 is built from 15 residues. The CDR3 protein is CASSPRTSGLSEQYF. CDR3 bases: TGTGCCAGCAGCCCCCGGACTAGCGGGTTGAGTGAGCAGTACTTC.

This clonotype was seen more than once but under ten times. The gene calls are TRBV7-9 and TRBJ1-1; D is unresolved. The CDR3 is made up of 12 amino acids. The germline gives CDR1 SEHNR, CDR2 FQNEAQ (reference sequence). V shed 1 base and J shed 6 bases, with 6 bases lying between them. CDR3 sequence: CASSLDVPEAFF. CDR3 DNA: TGTGCCAGCAGCTTAGACGTCCCTGAAGCTTTCTTT.

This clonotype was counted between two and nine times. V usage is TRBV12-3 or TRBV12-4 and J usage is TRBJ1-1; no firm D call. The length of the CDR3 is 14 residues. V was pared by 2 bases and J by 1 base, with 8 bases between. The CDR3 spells CASSLLEANTEAFF. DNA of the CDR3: TGTGCCAGCAGTTTATTAGAGGCGAACACTGAAGCTTTCTTT.

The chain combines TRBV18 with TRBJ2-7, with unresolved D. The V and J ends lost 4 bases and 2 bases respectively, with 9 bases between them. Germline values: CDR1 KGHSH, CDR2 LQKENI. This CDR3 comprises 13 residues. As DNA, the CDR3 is TGTGCCAGCTCACATAGCTCAGCCTACGAGCAGTACTTC. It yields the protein CASSHSSAYEQYF.

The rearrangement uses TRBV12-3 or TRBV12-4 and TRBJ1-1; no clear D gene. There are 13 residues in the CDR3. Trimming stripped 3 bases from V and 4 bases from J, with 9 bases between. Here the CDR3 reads CASSFRPSTEAFF. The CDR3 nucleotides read TGTGCCAGCAGTTTTAGGCCCTCCACTGAAGCTTTCTTT.

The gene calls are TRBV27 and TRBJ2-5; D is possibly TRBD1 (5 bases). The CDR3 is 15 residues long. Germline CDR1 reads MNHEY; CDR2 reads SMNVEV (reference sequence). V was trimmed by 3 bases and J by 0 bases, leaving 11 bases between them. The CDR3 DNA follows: TGTGCCAGCAGTTTCACAGACAGCAACCAAGAGACCCAGTACTTC. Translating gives CASSFTDSNQETQYF.

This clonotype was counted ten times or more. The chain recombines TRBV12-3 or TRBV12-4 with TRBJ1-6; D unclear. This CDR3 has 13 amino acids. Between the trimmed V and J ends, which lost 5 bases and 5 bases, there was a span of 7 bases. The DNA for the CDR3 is TGTGCCAGCAGTCTCAGTGATAATTCACCCCTCCACTTT. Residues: CASSLSDNSPLHF.

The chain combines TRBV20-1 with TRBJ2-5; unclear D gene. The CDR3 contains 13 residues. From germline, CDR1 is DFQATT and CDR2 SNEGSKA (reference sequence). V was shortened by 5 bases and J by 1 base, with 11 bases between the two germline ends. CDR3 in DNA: TGCAGTGCTTTCGGGTATCCCCAAGAGACCCAGTACTTC. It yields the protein CSAFGYPQETQYF.

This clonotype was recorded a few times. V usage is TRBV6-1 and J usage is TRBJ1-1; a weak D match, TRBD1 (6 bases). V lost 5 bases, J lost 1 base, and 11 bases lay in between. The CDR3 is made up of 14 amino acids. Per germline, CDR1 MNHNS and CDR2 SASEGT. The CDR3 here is CASSTPDRNTEAFF. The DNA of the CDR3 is TGTGCCAGCAGTACACCGGACAGGAACACTGAAGCTTTCTTT.

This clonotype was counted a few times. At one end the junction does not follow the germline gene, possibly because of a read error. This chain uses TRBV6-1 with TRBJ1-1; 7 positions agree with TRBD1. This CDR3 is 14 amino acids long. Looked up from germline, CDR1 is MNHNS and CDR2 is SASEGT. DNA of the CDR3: TGTGCCAGCAGCGAAGGGGGCGCATACACTGAAGCTTTCTTT. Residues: CASSEGGAYTEAFF.

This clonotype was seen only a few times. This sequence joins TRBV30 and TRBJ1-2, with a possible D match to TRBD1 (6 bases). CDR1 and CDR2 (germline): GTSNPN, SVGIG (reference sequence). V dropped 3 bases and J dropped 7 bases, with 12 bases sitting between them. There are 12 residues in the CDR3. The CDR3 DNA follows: TGTGCCTGGAGCACCCACAGGGCTGGCTACACCTTC. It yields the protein CAWSTHRAGYTF.

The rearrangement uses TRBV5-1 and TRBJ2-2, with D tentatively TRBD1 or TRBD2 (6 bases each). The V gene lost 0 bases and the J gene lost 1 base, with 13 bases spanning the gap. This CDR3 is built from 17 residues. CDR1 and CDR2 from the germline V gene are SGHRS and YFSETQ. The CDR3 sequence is CASSLAMGGMNTGELFF. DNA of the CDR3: TGCGCCAGCAGCTTGGCCATGGGGGGCATGAACACCGGGGAGCTGTTTTTT.

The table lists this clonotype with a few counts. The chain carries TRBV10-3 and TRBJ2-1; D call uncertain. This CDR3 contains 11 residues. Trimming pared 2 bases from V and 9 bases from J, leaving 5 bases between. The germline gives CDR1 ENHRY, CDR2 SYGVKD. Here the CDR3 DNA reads TGTGCCATCAGTGAGGGACCTGAGCAGTTCTTC. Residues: CAISEGPEQFF.

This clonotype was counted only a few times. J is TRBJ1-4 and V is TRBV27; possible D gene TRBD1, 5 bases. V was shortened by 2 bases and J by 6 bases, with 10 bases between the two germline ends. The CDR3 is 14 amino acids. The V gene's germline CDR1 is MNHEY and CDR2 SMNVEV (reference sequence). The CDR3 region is CASSLLGTDEKLFF. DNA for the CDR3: TGTGCCAGCAGTTTACTGGGGACGGATGAAAAACTGTTTTTT.

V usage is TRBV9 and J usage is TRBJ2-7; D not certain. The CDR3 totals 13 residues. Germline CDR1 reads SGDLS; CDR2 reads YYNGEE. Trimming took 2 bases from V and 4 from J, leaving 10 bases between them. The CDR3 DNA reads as TGTGCCAGCAGCGTTGGCCCCACTTACGAGCAGTACTTC. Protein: CASSVGPTYEQYF.

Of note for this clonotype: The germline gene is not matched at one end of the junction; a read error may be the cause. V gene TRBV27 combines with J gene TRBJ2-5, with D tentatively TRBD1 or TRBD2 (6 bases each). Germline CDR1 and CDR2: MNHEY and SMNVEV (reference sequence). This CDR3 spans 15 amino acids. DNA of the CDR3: TGTGCCAGGAGTTTACTCGGGGGCCTCCAAGAGACCCAGTACTTC. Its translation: CARSLLGGLQETQYF.

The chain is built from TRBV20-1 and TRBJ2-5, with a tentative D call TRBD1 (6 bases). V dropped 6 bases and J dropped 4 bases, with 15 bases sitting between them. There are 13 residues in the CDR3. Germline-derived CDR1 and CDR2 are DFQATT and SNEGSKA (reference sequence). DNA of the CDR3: TGCAGTGCGGGGGCCACCCGGCGAGAGACCCAGTACTTC. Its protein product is CSAGATRRETQYF.